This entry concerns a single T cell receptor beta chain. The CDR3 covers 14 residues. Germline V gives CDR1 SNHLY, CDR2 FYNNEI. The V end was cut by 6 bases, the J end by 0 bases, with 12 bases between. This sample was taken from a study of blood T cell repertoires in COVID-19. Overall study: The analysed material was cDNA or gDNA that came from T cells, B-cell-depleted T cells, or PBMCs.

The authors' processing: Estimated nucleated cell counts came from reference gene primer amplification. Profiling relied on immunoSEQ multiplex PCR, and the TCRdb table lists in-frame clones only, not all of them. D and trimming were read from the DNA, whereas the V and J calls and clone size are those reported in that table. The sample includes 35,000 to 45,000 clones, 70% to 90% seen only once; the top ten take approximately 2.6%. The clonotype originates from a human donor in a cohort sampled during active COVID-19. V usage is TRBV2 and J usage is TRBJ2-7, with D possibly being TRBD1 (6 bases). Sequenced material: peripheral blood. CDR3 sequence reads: CASRVRQDSYEQYF. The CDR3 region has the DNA TGTGCCAGCAGGGTTAGACAGGACTCCTACGAGCAGTACTTC.